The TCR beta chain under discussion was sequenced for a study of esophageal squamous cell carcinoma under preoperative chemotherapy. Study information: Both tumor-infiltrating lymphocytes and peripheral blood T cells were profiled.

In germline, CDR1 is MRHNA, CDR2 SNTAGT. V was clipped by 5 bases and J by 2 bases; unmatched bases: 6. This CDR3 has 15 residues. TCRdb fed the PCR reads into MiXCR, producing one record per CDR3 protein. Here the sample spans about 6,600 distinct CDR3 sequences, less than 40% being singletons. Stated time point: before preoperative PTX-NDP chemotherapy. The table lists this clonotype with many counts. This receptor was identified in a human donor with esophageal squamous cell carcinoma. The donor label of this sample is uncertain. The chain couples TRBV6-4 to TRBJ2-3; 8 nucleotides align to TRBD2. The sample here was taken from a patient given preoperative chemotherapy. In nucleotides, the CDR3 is TGTGCCAGCAGTCCAGGAGCGGGAGACACAGATACGCAGTATTTT. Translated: CASSPGAGDTDTQYF.